This TCR beta chain was identified in a study of blood T cell repertoires in COVID-19. TCRdb's table, derived via immunoSEQ multiplex PCR, lists solely in-frame clones and lacks some. Of fewer than 350,000 clones detected, roughly nine tenths appear once; the ten largest clones hold roughly 12%. Trimming cost V 8 bases and J 0 bases, with 10 bases left between them. Germline V gives CDR1 MNHEY, CDR2 SVGAGI. This CDR3 comprises 13 residues. V is TRBV6-5 and J is TRBJ2-5, with D possibly being TRBD2 (6 bases). The sequence derives from a woman aged 30 to 39 with COVID-19, enrolled during active disease. Sequences were obtained from peripheral blood. The CDR3 protein is CASAGLYQETQYF. Here the CDR3 DNA reads TGTGCCAGCGCGGGGTTGTACCAAGAGACCCAGTACTTC.